Following are 9 T cell receptor beta chains from one sample sequenced in a study of CD8+ T cells in alopecia areata. Indicated treatment: oral pan-JAK inhibitor, 5-10 mg twice daily. cDNA prepared by RNA extraction and subsequent reverse transcription served as the template for sequencing. Measured with immunoSEQ multiplex PCR; TCRdb has only the in-frame clones, and not every one. This table holds roughly 210,000 clones, approximately 45% found once. Sequencing was performed on CD4+ T cells sorted from blood, taken around week 36, from a patient treated with tofacitinib. All receptors derive from a human donor with alopecia areata.

J is TRBJ2-7 and V is TRBV2; TRBD1 matches at 10 bases. The CDR3 has 16 residues. The V and J ends lost 6 bases and 2 bases, in that order; junction bases with no gene match: 10. Looked up from germline, CDR1 is SNHLY and CDR2 is FYNNEI. CDR3 in DNA: TGTGCCAGCAGAGACGACAGGGGGCCAATTGCCTACGAGCAGTACTTC. Translating gives CASRDDRGPIAYEQYF.

V and J are TRBV6-5 and TRBJ2-5; possibly TRBD1 or TRBD2 for D (5 bases each). Deletions cut 9 bases from V and 5 bases from J, with 13 bases between. The CDR3 covers 12 residues. The germline CDR1 and CDR2 sequences are MNHEY and SVGAGI. The CDR3, as DNA: TGTGCCAGACGGACCAGGGAGGAGACCCAGTACTTC. Its protein is CARRTREETQYF.

J is TRBJ2-1 and V is TRBV30; 15 bases match TRBD2. Trimming at V came to 0 bases and at J to 8 bases, leaving 5 bases not matched to a gene. In germline, CDR1 is GTSNPN, CDR2 SVGIG (reference sequence). This CDR3 region has 16 residues. The chain's CDR3 is CAWSVGLAGGVDEQFF. DNA of the CDR3: TGTGCCTGGAGTGTAGGACTAGCGGGAGGGGTGGATGAGCAGTTCTTC.

This clone occurred a few times. The rearrangement uses TRBV4-1 and TRBJ1-3, with D perhaps TRBD1 (5 bases). CDR1 is MGHRA, CDR2 YSYEKL, per germline. Trimming took 4 bases from V and 8 from J, leaving 12 bases between them. This CDR3 comprises 13 residues. Here the CDR3 DNA reads TGCGCCAGCAGCCCCAGGGTCGGGGACACCATATATTTT. Protein sequence: CASSPRVGDTIYF.

The chain has TRBV4-3 and TRBJ1-1; tentatively, D is TRBD1 (5 bases). This CDR3 has 13 residues. V lost 4 bases and J 1 base, leaving 7 bases between the germline ends. CDR1 is LGHNA, CDR2 YSLEER, per germline. The CDR3 reads CASSRDRNTEAFF. CDR3 sequence (DNA): TGCGCCAGCAGCCGCGACAGGAACACTGAAGCTTTCTTT.

This clone was detected a few times. This chain uses TRBV6-5 with TRBJ1-2; weak D call: TRBD1 (6 bases). From germline, CDR1 is MNHEY and CDR2 SVGAGI. Between the trimmed V and J ends, which lost 6 bases and 6 bases, there was a span of 14 bases. The CDR3 is made up of 13 amino acids. In nucleotides, the CDR3 is TGTGCCAGCAGACAGGGCCCCGCCGATGGCTACACCTTC. Translating gives CASRQGPADGYTF.

This clone was picked up a small number of times. CDR3 sequence: CASSLGLASNNEQFF. CDR3 DNA: TGTGCCAGCAGCCTGGGGCTAGCGAGTAACAATGAGCAGTTCTTC. The V gene is TRBV9, the J gene TRBJ2-1, with D possibly TRBD2 on 6 matching bases. The V end was cut by 4 bases, the J end by 5 bases, with 16 bases between. In germline, CDR1 is SGDLS, CDR2 YYNGEE. The CDR3 spans 15 residues.

This rearrangement joins TRBV5-1 to TRBJ2-7; 14 nucleotides align to TRBD2. CDR3 size: 15 residues. Germline assignment: CDR1 SGHRS and CDR2 YFSETQ. V trimming: 3 bases; J trimming: 7 bases; junction bases outside the gene matches: 6. CDR3 protein: CASSSPGLAGVEQYF. CDR3 DNA sequence: TGCGCCAGCAGCTCCCCGGGACTAGCGGGAGTGGAGCAGTACTTC.

This clone has just a few counts. The V call is TRBV27, the J call TRBJ1-1; no firm D call. The CDR3 has 10 residues. Trimming stripped 7 bases from V and 2 bases from J, with 2 bases between. Looked up from germline, CDR1 is MNHEY and CDR2 is SMNVEV (reference sequence). The CDR3 DNA reads TGTGCCAGCATCAACACTGAAGCTTTCTTT. Its protein product is CASINTEAFF.